This TCR beta chain was retrieved from a study of blood T cell repertoires in COVID-19 (dated by TCRdb to between 2020 and 2021). Concerning the study at large: The collaborator samples originated in the United States, Italy and Spain and spanned the acute and convalescent phases of COVID-19. The material from the prospective study consisted of cDNA or gDNA derived from T cells, B-cell-depleted T cells, or PBMCs. Deeply sampled blood TCRbeta repertoires from subjects exposed to, actively infected with, or recovered from COVID-19 were included in the dataset. The repertoires were released in a freely available public database meant as a resource for research on the immune response to SARS-CoV-2. Samples were obtained from the ongoing ImmuneRACE study (first 160 participants) and from 1,254 subjects provided by 6 global collaborators. Sample metadata almost always included a de-identified subject ID, COVID-19 status, age in years and sex. Where available, HLA class I and class II types were taken from metadata supplied by the sample provider and were not determined by assay-based typing.

A remark on this clone: This receptor's antigen is unknown. No clone much larger than this one lies a single base away; base qualities are absent.

Each collaborating institution followed its own protocols to collect whole blood in K2EDTA tubes. For TCRbeta analysis, collaborators shipped samples as frozen whole blood, isolated PBMCs, or DNA extracted from either of those sample types. TCRbeta CDR3 regions were amplified from genomic DNA using the immunoSEQ Assay, a bias-controlled multiplex PCR. On the study's bioinformatics: Nucleated cell counts per sample were estimated from amplification of reference gene primers within the assay. To quantify the absolute abundance of each unique TCRbeta CDR3 rearrangement, sequence reads were collapsed and filtered. Productive Simpson clonality was computed per sample as the square root of Simpson's diversity index over productive rearrangements. TCRdb re-hosts the immuneACCESS table, in-frame sequences only. Its copies lack some clones; in the studies checked, an unresolved V gene accounts for under half of them, and the cause for the rest is not known. Clone size and V and J calls were adopted from that table, with D and trimming inferred from the DNA. This sample is represented by a few hundred thousand clones; over 75% of them were singletons. Approximately 4% of the sample comes from the top ten.

Looking up the germline V gene yields CDR1 KGHSH and CDR2 LQKENI. V is cut by 3 bases and J by 5 bases, and the space between the germline ends is 13 bases. The CDR3 contains 14 residues, cysteine and phenylalanine counted. Only CDR3 DNA remains: 42 bases, in frame from the first base. Study-wide conclusions, independent of this receptor: The quantity of clinical and demographic metadata differed by source and by participant and was supplied without curation.

The chain is assembled from TRBV18 and TRBJ1-2; the D gene is possibly TRBD1, with 5 bases matching. The TCR was taken from a woman in her 50s with active or convalescent COVID-19. The sample taken for sequencing was peripheral blood. Here is the DNA: TGTGCCAGCTCACCTACCGACAGCCTTTATGGCTACACCTTC. Its coded protein is CASSPTDSLYGYTF.